This T cell receptor (beta chain) was sequenced for a study of shared clonotypes between healthy human individuals. The CDR3 totals 15 residues. V lost 5 bases, J lost 5 bases, and 9 bases stayed unmatched. Per germline, CDR1 MNHNS and CDR2 SASEGT. Profiled with immunoSEQ multiplex PCR; TCRdb holds only in-frame clones, not every one. The sample records about 1.1 million clones, 75% to 85% being singletons. The TCR sequence derives from a man between 18 and 29 years old in good health. Some clones in this sample may be carry-over from other donors' samples. The sequenced material came from memory CD4+ T cells from PBMCs. As to subset: CD45RA-negative fraction. The chain joins TRBV6-1 to TRBJ1-5; 7 bases map to TRBD1. The CDR3 is CASSPGTAGDQPQHF. CDR3 nucleotide sequence: TGTGCCAGCAGTCCCGGGACAGCGGGGGATCAGCCCCAGCATTTT.